Listed below are T cell receptor beta chains from one sample, sequenced in a study of OX40 agonist ivuxolimab in advanced cancers. Sequenced by immunoSEQ multiplex PCR; TCRdb stores in-frame clones only, minus some. The sample records some 19,000 clones, approximately 85% being singletons. The material sequenced was CD4+ or CD8+ T cells sorted from blood, taken in a trial of the OX40 agonist ivuxolimab. These receptor sequences come from an adult with an advanced solid tumor such as melanoma, head and neck, liver or kidney cancer. Both conserved end residues are part of each CDR3. A D gene is named only where the DNA matches it firmly. For some rows the clone size is stated as once, few or many, or as a class when expanded; others skip it.

clone_size	v_call	j_call	d_call	cdr3_nt	cdr3_aa
NA	TRBV29-1	TRBJ1-3	TRBD1	TGCAGCGTTGAAGATCTGGGACAGACCATATATTTT	CSVEDLGQTIYF
NA	TRBV20-1	TRBJ1-1	NA	TGCAGTGCTAGAGATGTTCGAGAAGCTTTCTTT	CSARDVREAFF
NA	TRBV27	TRBJ2-7	TRBD1	TGTGCCAGCAGTTCACTAGGACAGGGTTCGTACGAGCAGTACTTC	CASSSLGQGSYEQYF
NA	TRBV6-6	TRBJ2-7	NA	TGTGCCAGCAGTTACTATAGGGACCTACCCTACGAGCAGTACTTC	CASSYYRDLPYEQYF
NA	TRBV19	TRBJ1-5	NA	TGTGCCAGTAGCTGGGACGGTTACAATCAGCCCCAGCATTTT	CASSWDGYNQPQHF
NA	TRBV27	TRBJ1-2	TRBD1	TGTGCCAGCAGTTTAGGACAGGGAGCCTATGGCTACACCTTC	CASSLGQGAYGYTF
once	TRBV15	TRBJ2-2	NA	TGTGCCACCAGCAGATCCAGACAGAACCCGCAGCTGTTTTTT	CATSRSRQNPQLFF
NA	TRBV7-9	TRBJ1-1	NA	TGTGCCAGCAGCTTAATGGCAGGGGAGGAAGCTTTCTTT	CASSLMAGEEAFF
NA	TRBV7-9	TRBJ2-3	TRBD2	TGTGCCAGCAGCTTCCCTACTAGCGGCGGCACAGATACGCAGTATTTT	CASSFPTSGGTDTQYF
NA	TRBV7-8	TRBJ1-1	NA	TGTGCCAGCAGCTTGCTCTCGGGCCTCCCTCTACCTGAAGCTTTCTTT	CASSLLSGLPLPEAFF
NA	TRBV7-3	TRBJ2-2	NA	TGTGCCAGCAGCTTACAGGATTCTGGCGGGGAGCTGTTTTTT	CASSLQDSGGELFF
NA	TRBV7-9	TRBJ2-6	NA	TGTGCCAGCAGCTCTTGGACGCTGGTCAGCTCTGGGGCCAACGTCCTGACTTTC	CASSSWTLVSSGANVLTF
NA	TRBV19	TRBJ1-3	TRBD1	TGTGCCAGTACGGACAGGCCCGGAAACACCATATATTTT	CASTDRPGNTIYF
once	TRBV4-1	TRBJ1-5	NA	TGCGCCAGCAGCCAAGGTTCACAGCCCCAGCATTTT	CASSQGSQPQHF
NA	TRBV27	TRBJ1-1	TRBD1	TGTGCCAGCAGCCCCGGACAGGTTTTGCCAATGAACACTGAAGCTTTCTTT	CASSPGQVLPMNTEAFF
medium-sized	TRBV6-5	TRBJ2-7	NA	TGTGCCAGCAGTCGGACAGTCTACGAGCAGTACTTC	CASSRTVYEQYF
once	TRBV9	TRBJ2-7	NA	TGTGCCAGCAGCGCTCCGCTTGGGGGGGCGGGCGAGCAGTACTTC	CASSAPLGGAGEQYF
NA	TRBV7-9	TRBJ2-5	NA	TGTGCCAGCAGCCCAGGGGACCGGGCAGGGAGCCCACAAGAGACCCAGTACTTC	CASSPGDRAGSPQETQYF
NA	TRBV5-6	TRBJ2-3	TRBD1	TGTGCCAGCAGCTTGACAGGGGAATGGTCGAGGTATTTT	CASSLTGEWSRYF
once	TRBV5-1	TRBJ2-3	NA	TGCGCCAGCAGCCGTACCGACCTAAGGACCGTCGATACGCAGTATTTT	CASSRTDLRTVDTQYF
NA	TRBV30	TRBJ2-3	TRBD1	TGTGCCTGGAGTACAGGGGTTGCAGATACGCAGTATTTT	CAWSTGVADTQYF
NA	TRBV5-1	TRBJ1-1	NA	TGCGCCAGCAGCTTTCCAGGGAACATGAACACTGAAGCTTTCTTT	CASSFPGNMNTEAFF
NA	TRBV4-3	TRBJ2-5	NA	TGCGCCAGCAGCCAAGATCAGCAGACCCAAGAGACCCAGTACTTC	CASSQDQQTQETQYF
NA	TRBV29-1	TRBJ2-7	NA	TGCAGCGTTGGGGGGGTATGGGACACCTCCCGATCCTACGAGCAGTACTTC	CSVGGVWDTSRSYEQYF
few	TRBV7-9	TRBJ1-4	NA	TGTGCCAGCAGCCAGACAGTGGGGGTGGAAAAACTGTTTTTT	CASSQTVGVEKLFF
NA	TRBV11-3	TRBJ1-1	NA	TGTGCCAGCAGCGCATCGGGTGAAGCTTTCTTT	CASSASGEAFF
few	TRBV27	TRBJ1-2	NA	TGTGCCAGCAGCACCGGTCCATCCTATGGCTACACCTTC	CASSTGPSYGYTF
NA	TRBV4-1	TRBJ1-2	TRBD1	TGCGCCAGCAGCCAAGGTTTGGACAGGGGCCTCTATGGCTACACCTTC	CASSQGLDRGLYGYTF
few	TRBV4-2	TRBJ1-1	NA	TGTGCCAGCAGCCTGGTAGGCACTGAAGCTTTCTTT	CASSLVGTEAFF
NA	TRBV6-5	TRBJ1-3	NA	TGTGCCAGCAGTCCTTATAGGGGCTCTGGAAACACCATATATTTT	CASSPYRGSGNTIYF
NA	TRBV4-1	TRBJ2-7	NA	TGCGCCAGCTCAGGGGGGAGCGGGGGATCCTACGAGCAGTACTTC	CASSGGSGGSYEQYF
NA	TRBV5-1	TRBJ2-5	NA	TGCGCCAGCAGCTTTGGGCAGGGTGAGAATGAGCAGTACTTC	CASSFGQGENEQYF
NA	TRBV9	TRBJ1-2	TRBD1	TGTGCCAGCGACTCTCCGTCGGGACAGGGAATATATGGCTACACCTTC	CASDSPSGQGIYGYTF
NA	TRBV16	TRBJ1-4	NA	TGTGCCAGCACCCCGGGACTTTCAACTAATGAAAAACTGTTTTTT	CASTPGLSTNEKLFF
NA	TRBV11-3	TRBJ1-1	NA	TGTGCCAGCAGCCCAGGTGGGGGAACTGAAGCTTTCTTT	CASSPGGGTEAFF
NA	TRBV11-3	TRBJ1-2	TRBD1	TGTGCCAGCAGCCCCCGGACAGGGGGAATCTATGGCTACACCTTC	CASSPRTGGIYGYTF
NA	TRBV7-8	TRBJ2-7	TRBD1	TGTGCCAGCAGCCTACCGGGACAGGGGGTCTACGAGCAGTACTTC	CASSLPGQGVYEQYF
NA	TRBV29-1	TRBJ1-1	NA	TGCAGCGTGGACATACAGAATCTGAACACTGAAGCTTTCTTT	CSVDIQNLNTEAFF
NA	TRBV6-6	TRBJ1-6	NA	TGTGCCAGCAGTTACCCGGCCCTGGGGGTTAATTCACCCCTCCACTTT	CASSYPALGVNSPLHF
NA	TRBV14	TRBJ2-5	NA	TGTGCCAGCAGCCCCATGGCCCTTCAGGCAGAGACCCAGTACTTC	CASSPMALQAETQYF
once	TRBV13	TRBJ2-7	NA	TGTGCCAGCAGCTCCGACTCCTACTCCTACGAGCAGTACTTC	CASSSDSYSYEQYF
NA	TRBV7-9	TRBJ1-2	NA	TGTGCCAGCAGCACGGACAGCTCAGCTAACTATGGCTACACCTTC	CASSTDSSANYGYTF
NA	TRBV9	TRBJ2-2	NA	TGTGCCAGCAGCGATAACACAGACACCGGGGAGCTGTTTTTT	CASSDNTDTGELFF
once	TRBV6-5	TRBJ1-1	NA	TGTGCCAGCAGTGTTGGGACCGCGAACACTGAAGCTTTCTTT	CASSVGTANTEAFF
NA	TRBV29-1	TRBJ2-3	NA	TGCAGCGTTGAAAAGGAACGTGAAACCCCGATAGATACGCAGTATTTT	CSVEKERETPIDTQYF
NA	TRBV10-3	TRBJ2-1	NA	TGTGCCATCCTTTCCCAGGAATACAATGAGCAGTTCTTC	CAILSQEYNEQFF
NA	TRBV7-9	TRBJ2-1	NA	TGTGCCAGCAGCTTGTGGCAGAGTGGAGGCGGGCAGTTCTTC	CASSLWQSGGGQFF
NA	TRBV30	TRBJ1-2	NA	TGTGCCTGGGCTCGAGGAAGGGGTGGCTACACCTTC	CAWARGRGGYTF
NA	TRBV7-9	TRBJ1-4	TRBD1	TGTGCCAGCAGCCAACCGACAGGGATTGAAAATGAAAAACTGTTTTTT	CASSQPTGIENEKLFF
once	TRBV7-2	TRBJ2-1	NA	TGTGCCAGCAGCCCTTACCTTTTAGCGGAATCCTACAATGAGCAGTTCTTC	CASSPYLLAESYNEQFF
NA	TRBV5-1	TRBJ2-1	TRBD2	TGCGCCAGCAGCTCGGCGGCGTCCTCTAGCGGGGGGGCGAGCAATGAGCAGTTCTTC	CASSSAASSSGGASNEQFF
NA	TRBV12-5	TRBJ2-1	NA	TGTGCTAGTGGTTGGGGTGAGGGGGAGGAGCAGTTCTTC	CASGWGEGEEQFF